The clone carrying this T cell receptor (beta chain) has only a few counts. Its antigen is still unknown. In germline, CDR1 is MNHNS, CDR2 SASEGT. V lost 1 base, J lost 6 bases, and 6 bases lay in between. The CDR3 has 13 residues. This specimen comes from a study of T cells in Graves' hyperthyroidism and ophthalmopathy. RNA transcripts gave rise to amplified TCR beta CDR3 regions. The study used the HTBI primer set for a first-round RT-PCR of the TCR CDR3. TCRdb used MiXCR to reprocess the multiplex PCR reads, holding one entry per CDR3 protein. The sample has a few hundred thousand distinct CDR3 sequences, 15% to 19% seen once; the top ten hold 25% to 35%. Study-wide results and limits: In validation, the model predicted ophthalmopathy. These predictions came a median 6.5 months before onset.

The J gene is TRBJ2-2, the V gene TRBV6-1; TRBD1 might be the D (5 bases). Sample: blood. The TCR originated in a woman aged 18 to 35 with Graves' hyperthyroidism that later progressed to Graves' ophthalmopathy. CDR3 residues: CASSEVGPGELFF. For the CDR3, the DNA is TGTGCCAGCAGTGAAGTGGGGCCCGGGGAGCTGTTTTTT.